A single sample is the source of the 15 T cell receptor beta chains below, sequenced in a study of CD8+ T cells in alopecia areata. Extracted RNA was reverse transcribed, and the resulting cDNA served as sequencing template. Sequenced by immunoSEQ multiplex PCR; TCRdb stores in-frame clones only, minus some. This sample comprises about 300,000 clones, none seen once only. The study sorted pooled cutaneous lymph node cells by CD4, CD8alpha, NKG2D, NKG2ACE and other markers. The sequenced sample was CD4+ T cells sorted from a lymph node. These receptors came from a C3H/HeJ mouse with alopecia areata. The MHC haplotype recorded for the strain is H2-k.

As regards this clone: The listed genes are named as in mouse. The read is 4 residues too short to cover the CDR3 end, so that end is filled in from the germline J gene. The chain links TRBV19 to TRBJ2-4, with 8 nucleotides matching TRBD1. Trimming took 3 bases from V and 0 from J; bases not matched to a gene: 3. This CDR3 is built from 15 residues. Germline lookup yields CDR1 FNHDT and CDR2 SITEND (reference sequence). The CDR3 bases that were read are TGTGCCAGCAGTAGACAGGGGACTAGTCAAAAC. This encodes CASSRQGTSQN. The CDR3 in full is CASSRQGTSQNTLYF.

As regards this clone: Gene names and germline match the mouse. The CDR3 end is not reached by the read, which stops 3 residues before it; the germline J gene fills it in. The chain has TRBV13-1 and TRBJ1-6; TRBD1 matches at 8 bases. TRBJ1-6 is assigned to the ORF class and has an uncertain function. The junction had 5 bases not matched to a gene; V was cut back by 2 bases and J by 7 bases. This CDR3 spans 15 amino acids. CDR1 and CDR2 from the germline V gene are NSHNY and SYGAGN. The CDR3 sequence: CASSETGAGNSPLYF. The sequenced part of the CDR3 DNA is TGTGCCAGCAGTGAGACAGGGGCCGGGAATTCGCCC.

About this clone itself: Mouse gene names apply. This CDR3 reads CASSQVNTGQLYF. The sequenced CDR3 bases are TGTGCCAGCAGCCAAGTTAACACCGGG. V and J are TRBV5 and TRBJ2-2; D unclear. The read ends 4 residues early relative to the CDR3; the germline J gene fills the gap. The CDR3 spans 13 residues. The germline V and J ends were trimmed by 1 base and 2 bases, with 2 bases remaining between them. Germline V CDR1 and CDR2: LGHNA, YNLKQL (reference sequence).

This clone was seen a few times. Any gene name here is a mouse gene name. The read ends 4 residues before the CDR3 terminus; that terminus is restored from the germline J gene. This sample also contains other DNA sequences that code for the same CDR3. The chain is built from TRBV31 and TRBJ1-2; TRBD1 aligns across 11 bases. J lost 0 bases, V lost 3 bases, and 3 bases had no gene match. CDR1 and CDR2 from the germline V gene are GKSSPN and SITVG. The CDR3 is 15 residues long. Incomplete CDR3 DNA: TGTGCCTGGAGCCGGACAGGGGGCGCAAACTCC. The encoded protein is CAWSRTGGANS. The full-length CDR3 reads as CAWSRTGGANSDYTF.

A few counts support this clone. The listed genes are named as in mouse. The CDR3 goes on 4 residues after the read ends, and that part is filled in from the germline J gene. V is TRBV19 and J is TRBJ2-5, with 12 positions matching TRBD2. Germline V gene data show CDR1 as FNHDT and CDR2 as SITEND (reference sequence). The CDR3 is 15 amino acids. The CDR3 bases that were read are TGTGCCAGCAGTTCTGACTGGGGGGGCGCTGAC. It specifies CASSSDWGGAD. The CDR3 in full is CASSSDWGGADTQYF.

Points on this clone: The gene symbols are mouse symbols. Different DNA sequences within this sample yield the same CDR3. CDR3 protein: CASSRDRGQDTQYF. CDR3 DNA (partial): TGTGCTAGCAGTCGGGACAGGGGGCAAGAC. The chain couples TRBV17 to TRBJ2-5, with 11 bases fitting TRBD1. From the germline J gene comes the end of the CDR3, since the read stops 4 residues before it. The trim removed 5 bases at V and 3 bases at J, leaving 1 base unmatched. The CDR3 has 14 amino acids. In germline, CDR1 is MNHDT, CDR2 YYDKIL.

About this clone itself: This may be a read error, as it is one base from a much larger clone. The germline and genes are mouse ones. The CDR3 goes on 4 residues after the read ends, and that part is filled in from the germline J gene. This sequence joins TRBV13-1 and TRBJ1-1; 7 bases line up with TRBD1. Trimming took 5 bases from V and 4 from J; bases not matched to a gene: 5. The CDR3 spans 13 residues. Germline-derived CDR1 and CDR2 are NSHNY and SYGAGN. The DNA read from the CDR3 is TGTGCCAGCAGCCAGGGACAGATCACA. Amino acid sequence: CASSQGQIT. The CDR3 in full is CASSQGQITEVFF.

In its sample, this clone was seen a few times. A much more abundant neighbour one base away suggests this may be a read error. The gene names here belong to mouse. The DNA read from the CDR3 is TGTGCCAGCAGCCAATAT. Translation gives CASSQY. The full CDR3 protein is CASSQYEQYF. The rearrangement joins TRBV4 to TRBJ2-7; D is ambiguous. The read ends 4 residues shy of where the CDR3 ends; the end is completed using the germline J gene. The CDR3 has 10 amino acids. CDR1 LGHDT and CDR2 YNNKQL come from the germline V gene (reference sequence).

This clone was found a few times. Germline and genes: mouse. The read gets to within 4 residues of the CDR3 end, and the germline J gene fills in the rest. Additional DNA sequences in this sample encode the identical CDR3. V and J are TRBV5 and TRBJ2-2, with no clear D. The CDR3 covers 13 residues. Germline V gene data show CDR1 as LGHNA and CDR2 as YNLKQL (reference sequence). Trimming left V 4 bases short and J 1 base short, with 4 bases between. The sequenced CDR3 bases are TGTGCCAGCAGCCCCAAAAACACCGGG. Amino acids: CASSPKNTG. The whole CDR3 protein is CASSPKNTGQLYF.

Only a few counts were recorded for this clone. The genes and germline here are from mouse. This chain's CDR3 is CASGDVGLGGVGAETLYF. The CDR3 DNA, read in part, is TGTGCCAGCGGTGATGTGGGACTGGGGGGCGTGGGTGCAGAA. The chain couples TRBV13-2 to TRBJ2-3, with TRBD2 matching over 12 bases. The read halts 4 residues ahead of the CDR3 end, with the missing end drawn from the germline J gene. J gave up 1 base and V 0 bases, and 6 bases lay outside the gene matches. This CDR3 comprises 18 residues. Germline values: CDR1 NNHNN, CDR2 SYGAGS (reference sequence).

This clone was seen more than once but under ten times. Gene labels here are mouse ones. The CDR3 protein is CTCSALGTGVDTQYF. The CDR3 DNA, read in part, is TGCACCTGCAGTGCCCTCGGGACTGGGGTCGAC. The rearrangement links TRBV1 to TRBJ2-5; the match to TRBD2 covers 10 bases. The read ends 4 residues early relative to the CDR3; the germline J gene fills the gap. Per germline, CDR1 NSQYPW and CDR2 LRSPGD (reference sequence). The CDR3 is 15 amino acids.

Turning to this clone: The listed genes are named as in mouse. The CDR3 end lies 4 residues beyond the end of the read and is filled in from the germline J gene. Different DNA sequences within this sample yield the same CDR3. The chain is built from TRBV13-1 and TRBJ2-5; TRBD1 aligns across 7 bases. This CDR3 is built from 14 residues. V was pared by 3 bases and J by 3 bases, with 4 bases of the junction left unmatched. Germline values: CDR1 NSHNY, CDR2 SYGAGN. CDR3 DNA (partial): TGTGCCAGCAGTGTTCCGGGACAGCAAGAC. It codes for CASSVPGQQD. The whole CDR3 region reads CASSVPGQQDTQYF.

Concerning this clone: The gene symbols are mouse symbols. The CDR3 sequence: CASSFYTGWAEQFF. The covered CDR3 bases are TGTGCCAGCAGTTTCTATACAGGGTGGGCT. The J gene is TRBJ2-1, the V gene TRBV14, with D tentatively TRBD1 (6 bases). The read terminates 4 residues before the CDR3 end, so the remaining end is supplied by the germline J gene. The germline V gene has CDR1 SGHDT and CDR2 FRDEAV. CDR3 size: 14 residues.

About this clone itself: Gene names follow the mouse nomenclature. The read ends 4 residues before the CDR3 terminus; that terminus is restored from the germline J gene. Distinct nucleotide sequences in the sample also encode this CDR3. The V and J genes are TRBV13-2 and TRBJ2-5; 9 bases map to TRBD2. Germline CDR1 and CDR2: NNHNN and SYGAGS (reference sequence). The CDR3 length is 14 residues. Unmatched junction bases numbered 1, after V lost 5 bases and J lost 0 bases. The DNA read from the CDR3 is TGTGCCAGCGGGGACTGGGGCAACCAAGAC. The encoded protein is CASGDWGNQD. The entire CDR3 reads CASGDWGNQDTQYF.

This clone appeared many times. Gene names denote mouse genes. The read terminates 4 residues before the CDR3 end, so the remaining end is supplied by the germline J gene. The V and J genes are TRBV13-1 and TRBJ2-3; TRBD2 agrees at 7 bases. The V gene end was trimmed by 3 bases and the J gene end by 0 bases; junction bases not matched to a gene: 4. Germline V gene data show CDR1 as NSHNY and CDR2 as SYGAGN. The CDR3 sequence is 15 residues long. Incomplete CDR3 DNA: TGTGCCAGCAGTGGCTGGGGGTCTAGTGCAGAA. It encodes CASSGWGSSAE. The full CDR3 reads CASSGWGSSAETLYF.